The 5 T cell receptor beta chains presented below share a single source sample, sequenced in a study of T cells in Graves' hyperthyroidism and ophthalmopathy. What was amplified from RNA transcripts were TCR beta CDR3 regions. The HTBI primer set drove a first-round RT-PCR of the TCR CDR3. TCRdb itself ran the multiplex PCR reads through MiXCR, one entry per CDR3 protein. The repertoire consists of around 450,000 distinct CDR3 sequences, with less than 20% occurring once and the leading ten covering approximately 8%. Sequences were obtained from blood. All receptors come from a woman aged 18-30 years with Graves' hyperthyroidism.

The rearrangement uses TRBV20-1 and TRBJ2-5; D remains unclear. The V end lost 5 bases, the J end lost 6 bases, and 13 bases lay between the germline ends. The germline V gene encodes CDR1 DFQATT and CDR2 SNEGSKA (reference sequence). The CDR3 is made up of 12 amino acids. The CDR3 is CSAPGPLKTQYF. The CDR3 DNA reads as TGCAGTGCTCCCGGACCCCTAAAGACCCAGTACTTC.

This clonotype was found many times. The rearrangement joins TRBV18 to TRBJ1-4; weak D call: TRBD1 (5 bases). The CDR3 is made up of 16 amino acids. Trimming took off 1 base at V and 0 bases at J, with 9 bases between the two ends. Germline V gene data show CDR1 as KGHSH and CDR2 as LQKENI. The CDR3 region is CASSPRGRTTNEKLFF. The CDR3 DNA is TGTGCCAGCTCACCACGGGGCCGCACAACTAATGAAAAACTGTTTTTT.

This clonotype was seen ten or more times. The V gene is TRBV20-1, the J gene TRBJ1-1; D unclear. The length of the CDR3 is 11 residues. The germline gives CDR1 DFQATT, CDR2 SNEGSKA (reference sequence). V shed 1 base and J shed 2 bases, with 2 bases lying between them. DNA for the CDR3: TGCAGTGCTAGAGTAAACACTGAAGCTTTCTTT. Translated, it gives CSARVNTEAFF.

About this clonotype: Compared with germline, one end of the junction differs, possibly owing to a read error. The chain couples TRBV6-2 or TRBV6-3 to TRBJ2-1, with D uncertain. This CDR3 is built from 12 residues. In germline, CDR1 is MNHEY, CDR2 SVGEGT. The CDR3 nucleotides read TGTGCCCGCAGCTCATCGGGCAATGAGCAGTTCTTC. Its translation is CARSSSGNEQFF.

In regard to this clonotype: This sequence may be a read error, since a much larger clone differs from it by one base. The chain uses TRBV11-2 and TRBJ2-7; TRBD2 matches at 10 bases. The CDR3 is made up of 16 amino acids. CDR1 is SGHAT, CDR2 FQNNGV, per germline. The CDR3 here is CAGSLGLAVSSYEQYF. The CDR3, as DNA: TGTGCCGGCAGCTTAGGACTAGCGGTTAGCTCCTACGAGCAGTACTTC.